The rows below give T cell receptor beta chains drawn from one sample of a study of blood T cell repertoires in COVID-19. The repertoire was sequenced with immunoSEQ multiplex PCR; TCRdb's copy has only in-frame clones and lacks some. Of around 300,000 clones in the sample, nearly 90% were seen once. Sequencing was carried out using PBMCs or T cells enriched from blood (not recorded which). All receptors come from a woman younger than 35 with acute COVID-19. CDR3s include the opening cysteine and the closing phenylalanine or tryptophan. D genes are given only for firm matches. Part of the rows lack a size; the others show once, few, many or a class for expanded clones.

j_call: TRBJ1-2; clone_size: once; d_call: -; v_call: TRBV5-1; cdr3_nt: TGCGCCAGCAGCTTGGATCCGTCTCGGAGATATGGCTACACCTTC; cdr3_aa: CASSLDPSRRYGYTF
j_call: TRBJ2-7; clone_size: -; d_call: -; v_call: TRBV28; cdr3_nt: TGTGCCAGCCAGGGTCCTTACGAGCAGTACTTC; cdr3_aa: CASQGPYEQYF
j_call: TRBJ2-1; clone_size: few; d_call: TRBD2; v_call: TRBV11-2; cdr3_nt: TGTGCCAGCAGCTTTGAGCGGGGGGTCAATGAGCAGTTCTTC; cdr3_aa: CASSFERGVNEQFF
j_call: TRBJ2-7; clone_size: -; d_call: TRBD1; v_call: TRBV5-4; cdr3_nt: TGTGCCAGCAGCTTGGGTGGGACAGGGTTTTCCTACGAGCAGTACTTC; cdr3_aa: CASSLGGTGFSYEQYF
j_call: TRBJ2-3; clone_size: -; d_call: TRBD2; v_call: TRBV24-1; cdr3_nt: TGTGCCACTCAAACTAGCGGGAGTACAGATACGCAGTATTTT; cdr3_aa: CATQTSGSTDTQYF
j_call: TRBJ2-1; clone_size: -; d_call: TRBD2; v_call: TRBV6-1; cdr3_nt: TGTGCCAGCAGTGAGCCGGGAGGGCCCCATGAGCAGTTCTTC; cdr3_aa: CASSEPGGPHEQFF
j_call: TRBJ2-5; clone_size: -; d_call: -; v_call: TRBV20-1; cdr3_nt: TGCAGTGCTAGAGCCAACCAGGACTGGAACTTC; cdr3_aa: CSARANQDWNF
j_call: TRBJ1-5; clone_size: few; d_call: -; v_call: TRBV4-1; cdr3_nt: TGCGCCAGCAGACAAACAATAACGAGCAATCAGCCCCAGCATTTT; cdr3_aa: CASRQTITSNQPQHF
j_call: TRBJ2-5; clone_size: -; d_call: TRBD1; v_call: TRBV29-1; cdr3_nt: TGCAGCGTTCGGGGGACAGGTAAAGAGACCCAGTACTTC; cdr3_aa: CSVRGTGKETQYF
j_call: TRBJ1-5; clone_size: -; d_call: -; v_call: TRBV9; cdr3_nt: TGTGCCAGCAGCGTGGGAGGGTCGGAAAATCAGCCCCAGCATTTT; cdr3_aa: CASSVGGSENQPQHF
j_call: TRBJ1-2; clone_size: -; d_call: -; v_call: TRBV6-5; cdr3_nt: TGTGCCAGCAGTCCGAATACGGGGGGCTACACCTTC; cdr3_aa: CASSPNTGGYTF
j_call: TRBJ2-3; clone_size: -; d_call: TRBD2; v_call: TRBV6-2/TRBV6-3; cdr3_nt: TGTGCCAGCAGTTTGGAAGCGGGGTATACGCAGTATTTT; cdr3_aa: CASSLEAGYTQYF
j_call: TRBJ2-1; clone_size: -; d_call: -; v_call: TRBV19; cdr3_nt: TGTGCCAGTAATCCCCGGGTGCAGAGTGAGCAGTTCTTC; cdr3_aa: CASNPRVQSEQFF
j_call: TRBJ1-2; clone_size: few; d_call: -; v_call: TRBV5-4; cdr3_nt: TGTGCCAGCAGCTTAGCAGGGGACAAGTCTATGTTTGGCTACACCTTC; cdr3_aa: CASSLAGDKSMFGYTF
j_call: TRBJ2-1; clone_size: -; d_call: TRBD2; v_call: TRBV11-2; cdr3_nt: TGTGCCAGCAGCTCCATAGCGGGAGGGGCCTACAATGAGCAGTTCTTC; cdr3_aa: CASSSIAGGAYNEQFF
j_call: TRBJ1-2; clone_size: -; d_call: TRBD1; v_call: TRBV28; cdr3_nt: TGTGCCAGCAGTAGGCAGGGGGCATTCTATGGCTACACCTTC; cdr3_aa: CASSRQGAFYGYTF
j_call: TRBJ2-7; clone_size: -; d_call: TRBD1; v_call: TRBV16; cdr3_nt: TGTGCCAGCAGCCAATACGTCGCAGGGGGCGTCGAGCAGTACTTC; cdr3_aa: CASSQYVAGGVEQYF
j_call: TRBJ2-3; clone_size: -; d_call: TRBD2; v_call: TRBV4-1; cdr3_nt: TGCGCCAGCAGCCCCATTGGACTAGAAGGGACAGATACGCAGTATTTT; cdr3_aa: CASSPIGLEGTDTQYF
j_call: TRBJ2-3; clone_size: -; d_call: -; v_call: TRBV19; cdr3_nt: TGTGCCAGTAGTATATTTGGACAGAAGGACACAGATACGCAGTATTTT; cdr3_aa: CASSIFGQKDTDTQYF
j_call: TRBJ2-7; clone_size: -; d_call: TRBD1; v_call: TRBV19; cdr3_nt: TGTGCCAGTAGTCGGACAGGGGTGCGCTACGAGCAGTACTTC; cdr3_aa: CASSRTGVRYEQYF
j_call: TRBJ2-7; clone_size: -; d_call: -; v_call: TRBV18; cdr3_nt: TGTGCCAGCTCACCCCCCGGAGACGAGCAGTACTTC; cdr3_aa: CASSPPGDEQYF
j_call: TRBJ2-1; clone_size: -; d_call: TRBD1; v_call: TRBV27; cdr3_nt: TGTGCCAGCAGTCAACTGGGACAGGGGTTTACCTACAATGAGCAGTTCTTC; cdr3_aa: CASSQLGQGFTYNEQFF
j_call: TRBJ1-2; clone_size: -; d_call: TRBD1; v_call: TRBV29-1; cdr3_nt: TGCAGCGTTGAGGGACAGGGTTCTAACTATGGCTACACCTTC; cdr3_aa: CSVEGQGSNYGYTF
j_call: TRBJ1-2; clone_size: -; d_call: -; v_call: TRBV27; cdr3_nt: TGTGCCAGCAGGGGGACAACCCTGACTAGCGGTGGCTACACCTTC; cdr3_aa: CASRGTTLTSGGYTF
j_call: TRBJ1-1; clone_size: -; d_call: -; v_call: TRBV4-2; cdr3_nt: TGTGCCAGCAGCCAAAACAGGGTGGGATCCACTGAAGCTTTCTTT; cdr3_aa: CASSQNRVGSTEAFF
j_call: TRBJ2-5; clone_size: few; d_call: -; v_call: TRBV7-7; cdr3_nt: TGTGCCAGCAGCTTAGAAGGGGAAGAGACCCAGTACTTC; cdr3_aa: CASSLEGEETQYF
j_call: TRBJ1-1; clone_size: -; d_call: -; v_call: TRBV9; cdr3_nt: TGTGCCAGCAGCGATCGGGCGGGGGTGAACACTGAAGCTTTCTTT; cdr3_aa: CASSDRAGVNTEAFF
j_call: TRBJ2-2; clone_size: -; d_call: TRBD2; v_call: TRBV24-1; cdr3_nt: TGTGCCACCAGTGATCCACATAGCGGGATCCTTACCGGGGAGCTGTTTTTT; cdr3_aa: CATSDPHSGILTGELFF
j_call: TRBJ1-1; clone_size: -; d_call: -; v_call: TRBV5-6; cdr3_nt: TGTGCCAGCAGCTCCACAGGGTTGGGGCTTAATGAAGCTTTCTTT; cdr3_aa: CASSSTGLGLNEAFF
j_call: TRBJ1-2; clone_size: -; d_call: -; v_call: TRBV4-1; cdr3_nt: TGCGCCAGCAGCCAAGAAGTACAGAACTATGGCTACACCTTC; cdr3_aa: CASSQEVQNYGYTF
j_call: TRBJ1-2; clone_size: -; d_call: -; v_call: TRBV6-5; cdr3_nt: TGTGCCAGCAGTCATAGGGAGGATTGGGGCTACACCTTC; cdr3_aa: CASSHREDWGYTF
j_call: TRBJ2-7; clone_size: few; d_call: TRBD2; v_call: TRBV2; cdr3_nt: TGTGCCAGCAGTGCGCGGCGGGAGACCCGCTACGAGCAGTACTTC; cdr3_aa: CASSARRETRYEQYF
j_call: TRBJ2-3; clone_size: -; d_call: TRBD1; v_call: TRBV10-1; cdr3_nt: TGCGCCAGCAGTCCCGGGACAGGGAGTTCCACAGATACGCAGTATTTT; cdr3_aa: CASSPGTGSSTDTQYF
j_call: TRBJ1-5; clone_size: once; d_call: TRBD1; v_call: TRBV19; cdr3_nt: TGTGCCAGTAGTGCCTACAGGGGGAGCAATCAGCCCCAGCATTTT; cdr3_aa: CASSAYRGSNQPQHF
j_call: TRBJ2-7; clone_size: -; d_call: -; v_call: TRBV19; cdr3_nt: TGTGCCAGTAGTATGCGAGGTGCGGGGGCTGCCTACGAGCAGTACTTC; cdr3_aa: CASSMRGAGAAYEQYF
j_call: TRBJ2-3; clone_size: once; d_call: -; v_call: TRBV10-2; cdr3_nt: TGCGCCAGCAGTGAGTGGGGGGGGCGCTCAGATACGCAGTATTTT; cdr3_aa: CASSEWGGRSDTQYF
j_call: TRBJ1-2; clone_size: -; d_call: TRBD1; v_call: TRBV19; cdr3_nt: TGTGCCAGTAGTACAAGGACAGGGGCGGAGGACTATGGCTACACCTTC; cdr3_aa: CASSTRTGAEDYGYTF
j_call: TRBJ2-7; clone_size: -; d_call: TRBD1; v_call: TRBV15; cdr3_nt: TGTGCCACCAGCAGAGGCCCCCGAGGTCCAACAGGGGGACGGTACGAGCAGTACTTC; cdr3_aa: CATSRGPRGPTGGRYEQYF
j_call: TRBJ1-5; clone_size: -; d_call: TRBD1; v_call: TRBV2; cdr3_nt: TGTGCCAGCGGGAGAGACAGGGCTTTTGGACAGCCCCAGCATTTT; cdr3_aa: CASGRDRAFGQPQHF